This T cell receptor (beta chain) was observed in a study of T-cell memory formation after mild COVID-19. Study-wide points: Some responding clones appeared in pre-infection memory, suggesting cross-reactive memory joined. SARS-CoV-2 specificity of second-wave clones peaking day 37 was unconfirmed. Of the contracting clones, CD4+ ones lay mainly in CM and EM, and CD8+ ones in EMRA.

This clonotype was seen a handful of times. What it binds is unknown. UMIs and sample barcodes were carried by the TCR alpha and TCR beta cDNA libraries that 5'RACE produced using constant-segment primers. TCRdb analysed the 5' RACE reads with MiXCR anew, one entry per CDR3 protein. Of 300,000 to 400,000 distinct CDR3 sequences listed, 15% to 20% are singletons. Material for sequencing was PBMCs or a T cell subset sorted from them (not recorded which). This TCR derives from a man younger than 30 who had mild COVID-19 (a few samples of this study predate the infection). Cell type and time point are not known.

The CDR3 region has the DNA TGTGCCACCAGCAGAGGTGAGGGGGCAGTCACAGATACGCAGTATTTT. Its translation: CATSRGEGAVTDTQYF. The genes are TRBV15 and TRBJ2-3; 7 nucleotides line up with TRBD1. Germline CDR1 reads LNHNV; CDR2 reads YYDKDF (reference sequence). CDR3 length: 16 residues. V dropped 1 base and J dropped 2; count of bases not matched to a gene: 6.